This TCR beta chain was recorded in a study of blood T cell repertoires in COVID-19. On the study more broadly: Some COVID-19 samples were acute and others convalescent; all came from the United States, Italy and Spain. The analysed material was cDNA or gDNA that came from T cells, B-cell-depleted T cells, or PBMCs.

Trimming stripped 4 bases from V and 4 bases from J, with 9 bases between. From germline, CDR1 is LNHDA and CDR2 SQIVND (reference sequence). The CDR3 length is 13 residues. In the original workflow: Reference gene primer amplification yielded estimated nucleated cell counts. Profiled with immunoSEQ multiplex PCR; TCRdb holds only in-frame clones, not every one. Clone size and the V and J calls come from that table; the DNA yielded D and trimming. The sample includes 70,000 to 80,000 clones, about 80% seen only once; the top ten take over 9.5%. The sequenced material came from peripheral blood. V usage is TRBV19 and J usage is TRBJ2-3; perhaps TRBD1 as D (5 bases). The sequence was obtained from a human donor in a cohort sampled during active COVID-19. The CDR3 DNA reads TGTGCCAGTAGTAAGACAGAGGCAGATACGCAGTATTTT. Its translation: CASSKTEADTQYF.